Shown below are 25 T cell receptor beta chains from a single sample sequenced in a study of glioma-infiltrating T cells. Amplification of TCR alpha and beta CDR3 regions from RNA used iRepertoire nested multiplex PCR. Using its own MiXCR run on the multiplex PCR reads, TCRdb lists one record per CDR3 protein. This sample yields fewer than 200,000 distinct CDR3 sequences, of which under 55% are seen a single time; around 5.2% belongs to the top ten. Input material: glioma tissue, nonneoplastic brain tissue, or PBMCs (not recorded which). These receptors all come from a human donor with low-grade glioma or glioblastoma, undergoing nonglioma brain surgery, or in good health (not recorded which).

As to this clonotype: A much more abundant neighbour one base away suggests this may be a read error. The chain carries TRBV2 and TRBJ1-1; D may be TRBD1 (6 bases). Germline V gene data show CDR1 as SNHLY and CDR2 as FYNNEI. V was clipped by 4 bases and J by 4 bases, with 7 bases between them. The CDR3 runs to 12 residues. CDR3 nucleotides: TGTGCCAGCAGTGGGGACATCACTGAAGCTTTCTTT. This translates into CASSGDITEAFF.

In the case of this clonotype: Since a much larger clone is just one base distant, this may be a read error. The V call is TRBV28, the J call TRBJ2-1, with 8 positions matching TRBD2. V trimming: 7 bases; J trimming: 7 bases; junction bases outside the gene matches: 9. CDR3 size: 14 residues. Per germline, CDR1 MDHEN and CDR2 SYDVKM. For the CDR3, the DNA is TGTGCCAGCACCGCGGGGGGACGACAAAATGAGCAGTTCTTC. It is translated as CASTAGGRQNEQFF.

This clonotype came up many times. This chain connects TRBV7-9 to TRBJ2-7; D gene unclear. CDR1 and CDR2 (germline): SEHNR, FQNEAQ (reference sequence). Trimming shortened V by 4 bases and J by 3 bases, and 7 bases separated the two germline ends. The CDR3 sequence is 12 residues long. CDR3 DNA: TGTGCCAGCAGCTCAGACAACTACGAGCAGTACTTC. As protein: CASSSDNYEQYF.

CDR3: CASSQGPIYNEQFF. The CDR3 DNA sequence: TGCGCCAGCAGCCAAGGGCCGATCTACAATGAGCAGTTCTTC. The genes are TRBV4-1 and TRBJ2-1; D not certain. The ends were cut back, 1 base at V and 3 bases at J, with 7 bases in the middle. The CDR3 loop spans 14 amino acids. Germline lookup yields CDR1 MGHRA and CDR2 YSYEKL.

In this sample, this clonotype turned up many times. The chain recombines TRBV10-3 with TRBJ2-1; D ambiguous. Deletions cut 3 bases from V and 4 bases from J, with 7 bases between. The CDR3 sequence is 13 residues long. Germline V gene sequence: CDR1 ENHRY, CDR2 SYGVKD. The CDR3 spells CAISESEYNEQFF. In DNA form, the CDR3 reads TGTGCCATCAGTGAATCTGAATACAATGAGCAGTTCTTC.

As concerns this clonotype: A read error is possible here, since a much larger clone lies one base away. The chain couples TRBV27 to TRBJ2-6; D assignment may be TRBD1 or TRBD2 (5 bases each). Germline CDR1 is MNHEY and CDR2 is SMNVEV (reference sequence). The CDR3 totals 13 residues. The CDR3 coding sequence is TGTGCCAGCAGTAGATCTGGGGGCAACGTCCTGACTTTC. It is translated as CASSRSGGNVLTF.

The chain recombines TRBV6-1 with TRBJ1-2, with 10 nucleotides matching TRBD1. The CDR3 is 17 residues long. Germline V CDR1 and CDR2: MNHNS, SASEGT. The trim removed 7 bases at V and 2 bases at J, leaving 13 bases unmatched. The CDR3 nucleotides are TGTGCCAGCATCAGAGTCCCGGGACAGGGGATCAACTATGGCTACACCTTC. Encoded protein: CASIRVPGQGINYGYTF.

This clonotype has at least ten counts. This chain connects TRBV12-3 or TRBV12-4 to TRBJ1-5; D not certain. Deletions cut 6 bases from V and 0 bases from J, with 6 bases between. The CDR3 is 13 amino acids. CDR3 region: CASSPNSNQPQHF. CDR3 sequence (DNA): TGTGCCAGCAGCCCAAATAGCAATCAGCCCCAGCATTTT.

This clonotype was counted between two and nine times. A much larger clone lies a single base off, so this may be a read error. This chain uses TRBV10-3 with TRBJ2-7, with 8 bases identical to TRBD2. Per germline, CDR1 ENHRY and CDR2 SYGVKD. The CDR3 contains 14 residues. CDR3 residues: CAIKPGLGVSEKYF. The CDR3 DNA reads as TGTGCCATCAAACCGGGACTAGGCGTTTCCGAGAAGTACTTC.

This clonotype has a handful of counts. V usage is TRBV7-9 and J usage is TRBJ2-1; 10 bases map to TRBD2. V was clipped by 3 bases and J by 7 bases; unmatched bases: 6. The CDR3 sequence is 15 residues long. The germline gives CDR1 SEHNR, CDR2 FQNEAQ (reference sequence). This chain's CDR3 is CASSLVTAGGNEQFF. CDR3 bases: TGTGCCAGCAGCTTGGTAACAGCGGGAGGGAATGAGCAGTTCTTC.

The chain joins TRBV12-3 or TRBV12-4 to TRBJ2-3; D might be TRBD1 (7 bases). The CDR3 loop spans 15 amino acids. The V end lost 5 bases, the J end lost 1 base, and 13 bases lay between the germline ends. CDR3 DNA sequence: TGTGCCAGCAGTCCGGAGGGGGCGGGCACAGATACGCAGTATTTT. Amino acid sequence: CASSPEGAGTDTQYF.

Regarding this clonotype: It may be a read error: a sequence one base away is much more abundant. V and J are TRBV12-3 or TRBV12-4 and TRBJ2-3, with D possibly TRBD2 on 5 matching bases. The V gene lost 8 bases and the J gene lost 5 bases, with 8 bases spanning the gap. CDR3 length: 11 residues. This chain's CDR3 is CASSGVDTQYF. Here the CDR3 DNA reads TGTGCCAGCTCCGGGGTAGATACGCAGTATTTT.

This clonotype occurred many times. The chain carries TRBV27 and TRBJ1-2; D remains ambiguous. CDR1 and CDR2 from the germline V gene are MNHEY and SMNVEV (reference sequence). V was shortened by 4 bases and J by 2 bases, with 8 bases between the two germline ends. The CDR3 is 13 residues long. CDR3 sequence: CASSSDGNYGYTF. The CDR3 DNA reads TGTGCCAGCAGTTCGGACGGGAACTATGGCTACACCTTC.

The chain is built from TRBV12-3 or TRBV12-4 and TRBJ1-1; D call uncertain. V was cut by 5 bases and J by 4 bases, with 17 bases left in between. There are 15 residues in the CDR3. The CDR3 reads CASSPSIAISTEAFF. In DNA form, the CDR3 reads TGTGCCAGCAGTCCCTCAATAGCAATAAGCACTGAAGCTTTCTTT.

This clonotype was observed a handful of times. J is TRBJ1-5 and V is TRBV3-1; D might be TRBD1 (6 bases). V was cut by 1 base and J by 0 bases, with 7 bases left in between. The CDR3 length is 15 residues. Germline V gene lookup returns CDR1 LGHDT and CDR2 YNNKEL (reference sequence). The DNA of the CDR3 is TGTGCCAGCAGCCAAGGGACAGTTAGCAATCAGCCCCAGCATTTT. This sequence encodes CASSQGTVSNQPQHF.

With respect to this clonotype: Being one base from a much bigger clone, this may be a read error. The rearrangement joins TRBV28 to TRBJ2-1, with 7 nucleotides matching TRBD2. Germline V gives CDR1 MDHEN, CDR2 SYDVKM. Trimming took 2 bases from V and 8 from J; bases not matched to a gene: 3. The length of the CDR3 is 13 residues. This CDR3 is CASSLTSDHEQFF. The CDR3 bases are TGTGCCAGCAGTTTAACTAGCGATCATGAGCAGTTCTTC.

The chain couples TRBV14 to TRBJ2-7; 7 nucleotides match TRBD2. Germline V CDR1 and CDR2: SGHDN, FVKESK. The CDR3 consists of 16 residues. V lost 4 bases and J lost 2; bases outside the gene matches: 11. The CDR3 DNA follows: TGTGCCAGCAGCCCGGTTAGAGGACTAGGAACCTACGAGCAGTACTTC. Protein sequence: CASSPVRGLGTYEQYF.

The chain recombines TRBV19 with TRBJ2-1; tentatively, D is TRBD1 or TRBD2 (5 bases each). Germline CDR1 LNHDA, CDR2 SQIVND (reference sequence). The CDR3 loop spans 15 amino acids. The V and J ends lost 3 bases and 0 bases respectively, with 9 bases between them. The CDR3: CASSIEGISYNEQFF. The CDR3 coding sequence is TGTGCCAGTAGTATTGAGGGGATCTCCTACAATGAGCAGTTCTTC. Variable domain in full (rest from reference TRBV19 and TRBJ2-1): DGGITQSPKYLFRKEGQNVTLSCEQNLNHDAMYWYRQDPGQGLRLIYYSQIVNDFQKGDIAEGYSVSREKKESFPLTVTSAQKNPTAFYLCASSIEGISYNEQFFGPGTRLTVL.

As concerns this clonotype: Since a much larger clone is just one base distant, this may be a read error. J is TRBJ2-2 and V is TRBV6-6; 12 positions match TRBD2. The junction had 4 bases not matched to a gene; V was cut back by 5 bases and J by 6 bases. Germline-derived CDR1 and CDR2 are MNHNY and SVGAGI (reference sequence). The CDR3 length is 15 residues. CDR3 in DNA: TGTGCCAGCAGTCTTCTAGCGGGAGGGTCCGGGGAGCTGTTTTTT. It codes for CASSLLAGGSGELFF.

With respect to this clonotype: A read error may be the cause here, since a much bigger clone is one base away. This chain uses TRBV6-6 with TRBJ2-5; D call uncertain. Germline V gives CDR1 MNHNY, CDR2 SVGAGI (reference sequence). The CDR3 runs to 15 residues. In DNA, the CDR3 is TGTGTCAGCAGTTACTCCGACCCGGCGCGAGAGACCCAGTACTTC. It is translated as CVSSYSDPARETQYF.

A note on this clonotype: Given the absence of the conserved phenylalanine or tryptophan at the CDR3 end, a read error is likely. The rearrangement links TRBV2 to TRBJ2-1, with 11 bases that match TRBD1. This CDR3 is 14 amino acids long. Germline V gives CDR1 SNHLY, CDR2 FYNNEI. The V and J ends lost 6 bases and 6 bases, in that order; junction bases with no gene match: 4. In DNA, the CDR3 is TGTGCCAGCAGGGGGGACAGGGGGTCCAATGAGCAGTTCTCC. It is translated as CASRGDRGSNEQFS.

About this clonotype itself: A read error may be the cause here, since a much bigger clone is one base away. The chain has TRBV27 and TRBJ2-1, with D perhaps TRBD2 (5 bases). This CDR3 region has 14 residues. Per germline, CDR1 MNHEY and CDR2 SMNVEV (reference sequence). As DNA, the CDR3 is TGTGCCAGGAGTTTAGACCCGGGGTTTGATGAGCAGTTCTTC. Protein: CARSLDPGFDEQFF.

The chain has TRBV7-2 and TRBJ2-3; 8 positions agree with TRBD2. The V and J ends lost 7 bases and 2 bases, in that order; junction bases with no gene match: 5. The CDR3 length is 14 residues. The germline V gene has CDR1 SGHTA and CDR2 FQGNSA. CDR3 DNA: TGTGCCAGCATGTCGGGGGGGACCACAGATACGCAGTATTTT. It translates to CASMSGGTTDTQYF.

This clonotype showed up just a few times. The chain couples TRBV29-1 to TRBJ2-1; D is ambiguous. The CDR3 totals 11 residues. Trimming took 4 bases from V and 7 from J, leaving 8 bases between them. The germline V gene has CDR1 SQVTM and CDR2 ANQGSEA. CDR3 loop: CSVAAANEQFF. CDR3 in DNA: TGCAGCGTTGCTGCGGCTAATGAGCAGTTCTTC.

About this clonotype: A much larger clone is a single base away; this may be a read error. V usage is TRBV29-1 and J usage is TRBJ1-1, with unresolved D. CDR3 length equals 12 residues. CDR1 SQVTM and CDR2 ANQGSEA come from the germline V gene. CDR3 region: CSVGGLGTGAFF. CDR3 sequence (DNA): TGCAGCGTTGGGGGTTTGGGCACTGGAGCTTTCTTT. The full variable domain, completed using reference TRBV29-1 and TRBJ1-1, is SAVISQKPSRDICQRGTSLTIQCQVDSQVTMMFWYRQQPGQSLTLIATANQGSEATYESGFVIDKFPISRPNLTFSTLTVSNMSPEDSSIYLCSVGGLGTGAFFGQGTRLTVV.